This T cell receptor (beta chain) was identified in a study of blood T cell repertoires in COVID-19 (dated by TCRdb to about 2020). Regarding the research as a whole: Samples covering the acute and convalescent phases of COVID-19 were provided by collaborators in the United States, Italy and Spain. The prospective study material was composed of cDNA or gDNA derived from T cells, B-cell-depleted T cells, or PBMCs. The dataset comprised deeply sampled blood TCRbeta repertoires from subjects exposed to, actively infected with, or recovered from COVID-19. The repertoires were released in a freely available public database meant as a resource for research on the immune response to SARS-CoV-2. The samples were drawn from two sources: the first 160 participants of the ongoing ImmuneRACE study, and 950 to 1,500 subjects contributed by 6 global collaborators. The sample metadata nearly always contained a de-identified subject ID, COVID-19 status, age in years and sex. Where available, HLA class I and class II types were obtained from metadata supplied by the sample provider rather than from assay-based typing. Findings and caveats that apply to the study as a whole: How much clinical and demographic metadata was included differed by source and by participant, and the metadata was provided uncurated.

TCRbeta CDR3 regions were amplified from genomic DNA using the immunoSEQ Assay, a bias-controlled multiplex PCR. The original methods were these. Nucleated cell counts per sample were estimated from amplification of reference gene primers within the assay. To quantify the absolute abundance of each unique TCRbeta CDR3 rearrangement, sequence reads were collapsed and filtered. For each sample, productive Simpson clonality was calculated by taking the square root of Simpson's diversity index across productive rearrangements. This immuneACCESS table, as held by TCRdb, lists in-frame sequences with V and J called but not all clones. Of the missing ones, under half trace to an unresolved V gene in checked studies; the others have no known cause. That table gives V, J and clone size, and the DNA gave D and trimming. The sample table lists about 340,000 clones, 80% to 90% of them with a count of one. 2.5% to 3% of the sample is taken by the ten largest.

Each collaborating institution followed its own protocols to collect whole blood in K2EDTA tubes. For TCRbeta analysis, collaborator samples were shipped as frozen whole blood, as isolated PBMCs, or as DNA extracted from either sample type. Comments on this clone: Its antigen is unknown. The sample holds no much larger clone one base away, and base qualities are not on file.

Sequences MGHRA (CDR1) and YSYEKL (CDR2) are obtained from the germline V gene. V is pruned by 6 bases and J by 8 bases, leaving 13 bases of the junction without a gene match. The CDR3 covers 16 residues, taking in both the cysteine and the phenylalanine. The retained sequence is limited to the CDR3, 48 bases, with the frame set at the first base. The source is a man aged 30 to 39 with active or convalescent COVID-19. Sequencing was done on a sample of peripheral blood. Here the chain combines TRBV4-1 and TRBJ2-2; TRBD1 matches 9 bases in the middle. The CDR3 corresponds to CASSRLGTGYFGELFF. The DNA is as follows: TGCGCCAGCAGTCGTCTCGGGACAGGGTACTTTGGGGAGCTGTTTTTT.